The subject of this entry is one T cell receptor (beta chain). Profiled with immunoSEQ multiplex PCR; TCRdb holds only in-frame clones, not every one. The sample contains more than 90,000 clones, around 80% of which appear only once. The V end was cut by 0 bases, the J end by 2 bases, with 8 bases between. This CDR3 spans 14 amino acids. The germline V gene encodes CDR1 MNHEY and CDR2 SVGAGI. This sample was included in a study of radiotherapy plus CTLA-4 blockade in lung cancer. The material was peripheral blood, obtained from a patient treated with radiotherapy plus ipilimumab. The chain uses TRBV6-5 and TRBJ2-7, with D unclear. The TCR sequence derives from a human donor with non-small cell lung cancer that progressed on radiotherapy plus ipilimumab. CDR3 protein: CASSYSQAPYEQYF. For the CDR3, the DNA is TGTGCCAGCAGTTACTCCCAAGCTCCCTACGAGCAGTACTTC.